The 28 T cell receptor beta chains in this list originate from one sample, sequenced in a study of T cells after posttransplantation cyclophosphamide. Cyclophosphamide on days +3 and +4 followed busulfan-fludarabine conditioning and a marrow graft. The assay was immunoSEQ multiplex PCR, and TCRdb's table has in-frame clones only and misses some. This table holds 4,500 to 6,000 clones, about four fifths found once. This specimen was PBMCs, taken after allogeneic stem cell transplant with posttransplant cyclophosphamide. These receptors all stem from a male patient aged 45-60 years who received an allogeneic stem cell transplant from a related donor and was CMV-positive. Some T cells may be supplied by the graft donor.

The chain links TRBV18 to TRBJ1-2, with a possible D match to TRBD1 (6 bases). The CDR3 runs to 15 residues. V dropped 3 bases and J dropped 1 base, with 12 bases sitting between them. CDR1 is KGHSH and CDR2 is LQKENI in the germline V gene. DNA of the CDR3: TGTGCCAGCTCACCGACGACAGGTTATAACTATGGCTACACCTTC. Its translation is CASSPTTGYNYGYTF.

The table lists this clone with a count of one. The chain carries TRBV30 and TRBJ1-3; D gene unclear. CDR1 is GTSNPN, CDR2 SVGIG, per germline (reference sequence). The V gene lost 2 bases and the J gene lost 0 bases, with 11 bases spanning the gap. This CDR3 comprises 15 residues. As DNA, the CDR3 is TGTGCCTGGAGTCGTTCAGGATACTCTGGAAACACCATATATTTT. This translates into CAWSRSGYSGNTIYF.

The V and J genes are TRBV29-1 and TRBJ1-1; 7 nucleotides align to TRBD1. The CDR3 is made up of 14 amino acids. Germline loops: CDR1 SQVTM, CDR2 ANQGSEA. Germline trimming cut 7 bases from V and 0 bases from J; bases unmatched to any gene: 8. The CDR3 loop is CSETGDSLNTEAFF. In DNA, the CDR3 is TGCAGCGAAACTGGGGACAGTTTGAACACTGAAGCTTTCTTT.

The chain joins TRBV5-4 to TRBJ2-1; no reliable D call. From germline, CDR1 is SGHNT and CDR2 YYREEE (reference sequence). The ends were cut back, 0 bases at V and 0 bases at J, with 13 bases in the middle. CDR3 length equals 17 residues. DNA of the CDR3: TGTGCCAGCAGCTTGGCCGTCGGTCACAGCTCCTACAATGAGCAGTTCTTC. Encoded protein: CASSLAVGHSSYNEQFF.

This clone was seen only a few times. This chain joins TRBV9 and TRBJ2-7, with TRBD2 matching 7 bases. The CDR3 is 14 amino acids. With 4 bases clipped from V and 2 bases from J, the junction kept 6 bases outside the gene matches. CDR1 is SGDLS, CDR2 YYNGEE, per germline. The CDR3: CASSPGGETYEQYF. The CDR3 DNA is TGTGCCAGCAGCCCGGGGGGAGAAACCTACGAGCAGTACTTC. The complete variable domain, with remaining parts taken from reference TRBV9 and TRBJ2-7, reads DSGVTQTPKHLITATGQRVTLRCSPRSGDLSVYWYQQSLDQGLQFLIQYYNGEERAKGNILERFSAQQFPDLHSELNLSSLELGDSALYFCASSPGGETYEQYFGPGTRLTVT.

The chain recombines TRBV19 with TRBJ2-4; the match to TRBD2 covers 11 bases. Trimming took 6 bases from V and 2 from J; bases not matched to a gene: 12. Germline CDR1 is LNHDA and CDR2 is SQIVND (reference sequence). The CDR3 consists of 18 residues. CDR3 coding DNA: TGTGCCAGTAGCCAACTAGCGGGAGATGGAAGATCCAAAAACATTCAGTACTTC. Its protein is CASSQLAGDGRSKNIQYF.

V is TRBV19 and J is TRBJ2-5; perhaps TRBD2 as D (5 bases). V was trimmed by 6 bases and J by 5 bases, leaving 19 bases between them. Germline CDR1 is LNHDA and CDR2 is SQIVND (reference sequence). CDR3 length: 15 amino acids. CDR3 nucleotides: TGTGCCAGTAGGCCACTCGACGGCACTAGGGAGACCCAGTACTTC. Translated: CASRPLDGTRETQYF.

The gene calls are TRBV5-7 and TRBJ1-1; possible D gene TRBD1, 5 bases. TRBV5-7 qualifies as an ORF whose function is uncertain. V lost 3 bases to trimming and J lost 3 bases, with 15 bases between them. This CDR3 is 15 amino acids long. The CDR3 is CASSSQGLRDTEAFF. The CDR3 nucleotides read TGTGCCAGCAGCTCCCAGGGCTTAAGGGACACTGAAGCTTTCTTT.

CDR3 sequence: CASSLAEQGRDTEAFF. For the CDR3, the DNA is TGCGCCAGCAGCTTGGCTGAACAGGGGAGAGACACTGAAGCTTTCTTT. V and J are TRBV5-1 and TRBJ1-1; TRBD1 aligns across 7 bases. V was clipped by 0 bases and J by 3 bases; unmatched bases: 8. This CDR3 has 16 amino acids. From germline, CDR1 is SGHRS and CDR2 YFSETQ.

This chain joins TRBV19 and TRBJ2-2; 8 bases match TRBD2. V dropped 4 bases and J dropped 0; count of bases not matched to a gene: 4. Germline V gives CDR1 LNHDA, CDR2 SQIVND (reference sequence). The CDR3 length is 16 residues. CDR3 DNA sequence: TGTGCCAGTAGTACTCCGCGGGAGGCGAACACCGGGGAGCTGTTTTTT. Residues: CASSTPREANTGELFF.

This clone was counted only a few times. The chain couples TRBV6-1 to TRBJ1-5; no firm D call. The CDR3 totals 16 residues. V lost 2 bases and J lost 4, with 15 bases in between. Germline CDR1 MNHNS, CDR2 SASEGT. For the CDR3, the DNA is TGTGCCAGCAGTGAATTGCCGGGAATAGGAAATCAGCCCCAGCATTTT. This codes for CASSELPGIGNQPQHF.

This clone was detected once. The sample carries other DNA sequences with the same CDR3. The chain is built from TRBV7-9 and TRBJ1-4; no clear D. Trimming removed 5 bases at V and 3 bases at J, with 16 bases between. From germline, CDR1 is SEHNR and CDR2 FQNEAQ (reference sequence). This CDR3 is built from 16 residues. This chain's CDR3 is CASSREFGRPNEKLFF. DNA for the CDR3: TGTGCCAGCAGCCGGGAGTTCGGACGCCCTAATGAAAAACTGTTTTTT.

The chain is built from TRBV4-3 and TRBJ1-6, with D perhaps TRBD1 (5 bases). CDR1 and CDR2 from the germline V gene are LGHNA and YSLEER. The CDR3 is 15 residues long. The V gene lost 1 base and the J gene lost 11 bases, with 15 bases spanning the gap. In DNA form, the CDR3 reads TGCGCCAGCAGCCAAGGGTCGGGGGTTCAGGCACCCCTCCACTTT. As protein: CASSQGSGVQAPLHF.

The chain couples TRBV5-8 to TRBJ2-5, with 10 bases aligning to TRBD2. Germline assignment: CDR1 SGHTS and CDR2 YDEGEE. With V trimmed by 0 bases and J by 2 bases, 7 bases remained unmatched. The CDR3 has 17 residues. CDR3 protein: CASSLGGTSVRQETQYF. CDR3 DNA sequence: TGTGCCAGCAGCTTGGGCGGGACTAGCGTAAGACAAGAGACCCAGTACTTC.

The chain links TRBV14 to TRBJ2-5; D unclear. The CDR3 runs 14 residues. CDR1 and CDR2 (germline): SGHDN, FVKESK. The V end was cut by 1 base, the J end by 2 bases, with 8 bases between. This chain's CDR3 is CASSQVPSQETQYF. CDR3 bases: TGTGCCAGCAGCCAAGTTCCCAGTCAAGAGACCCAGTACTTC.

This clone was recorded only once. The CDR3 here is CASSQEAGAADTQYF. The CDR3 nucleotides are TGCGCCAGCAGCCAAGAAGCAGGGGCGGCAGATACGCAGTATTTT. The chain links TRBV4-1 to TRBJ2-3; maybe TRBD1 (6 bases). The CDR3 spans 15 residues. The germline CDR1 and CDR2 sequences are MGHRA and YSYEKL. The V end was cut by 0 bases, the J end by 4 bases, with 11 bases between.

V and J are TRBV9 and TRBJ1-2; TRBD1 aligns across 8 bases. Trimming removed 2 bases from V and 6 bases from J; junction bases left unmatched: 15. The CDR3 has 17 amino acids. Germline V lookup: CDR1 SGDLS, CDR2 YYNGEE. Here the CDR3 DNA reads TGTGCCAGCAGCGTCTCGGGACAGGCCAACCTCGGGGATGGCTACACCTTC. Its protein product is CASSVSGQANLGDGYTF.

V and J are TRBV7-2 and TRBJ2-7; 7 bases are a match to TRBD2. CDR3 length: 15 residues. J was trimmed by 2 bases and V by 6 bases; bases with no gene match: 10. Per germline, CDR1 SGHTA and CDR2 FQGNSA. CDR3 sequence (DNA): TGTGCCAGCAGAATAACTAGCGTCGGTGCCTACGAGCAGTACTTC. It yields the protein CASRITSVGAYEQYF.

V gene TRBV30 combines with J gene TRBJ1-1, with 10 bases fitting TRBD1. The junction had 4 bases not matched to a gene; V was cut back by 1 base and J by 2 bases. The germline gives CDR1 GTSNPN, CDR2 SVGIG (reference sequence). There are 15 residues in the CDR3. The CDR3 DNA follows: TGTGCCTGGAGTGACCGGGACAGGGGAAACACTGAAGCTTTCTTT. Its translation is CAWSDRDRGNTEAFF.

This clone was observed a handful of times. The gene calls are TRBV27 and TRBJ2-5, with a possible D match to TRBD1 (5 bases). The CDR3 is made up of 14 amino acids. The V gene lost 4 bases and the J gene lost 5 bases, with 14 bases spanning the gap. CDR1 and CDR2 from the germline V gene are MNHEY and SMNVEV (reference sequence). CDR3 loop: CASSYVRGYETQYF. The CDR3 DNA is TGTGCCAGCAGTTATGTTAGGGGATACGAGACCCAGTACTTC.

This clone showed up just a few times. The rearrangement links TRBV29-1 to TRBJ1-3; tentatively, D is TRBD1 (5 bases). CDR1 and CDR2 (germline): SQVTM, ANQGSEA. Trimming removed 3 bases from V and 2 bases from J, with 8 bases in between. The CDR3 has 13 amino acids. The CDR3 sequence is CSVEGRAGNTIYF. CDR3 DNA: TGCAGCGTTGAGGGCAGGGCTGGAAACACCATATATTTT.

This clone was recorded only once. This chain links TRBV4-3 with TRBJ1-2; D is ambiguous. The CDR3 extends over 16 amino acids. Germline-derived CDR1 and CDR2 are LGHNA and YSLEER. Trimming removed 3 bases from V and 1 base from J, with 15 bases in between. CDR3 amino acids: CASSQATSEGNYGYTF. The CDR3 nucleotides are TGCGCCAGCAGCCAGGCCACGTCGGAGGGTAACTATGGCTACACCTTC.

The gene calls are TRBV6-6 and TRBJ2-2, with D maybe TRBD2 (6 bases). Germline CDR1 is MNHNY and CDR2 is SVGAGI (reference sequence). The germline V and J ends were trimmed by 10 bases and 1 base, with 19 bases remaining between them. CDR3 length: 16 residues. CDR3 loop: CATQRAGTLNTGELFF. Written as DNA, the CDR3 is TGTGCCACCCAAAGGGCCGGGACTCTGAACACCGGGGAGCTGTTTTTT.

The V and J genes are TRBV5-1 and TRBJ1-5; a possible D gene is TRBD1 (6 bases). V was clipped by 0 bases and J by 6 bases, with 13 bases between them. The CDR3 contains 15 residues. Germline V CDR1 and CDR2: SGHRS, YFSETQ. CDR3 sequence: CASSLGVGAGQPQHF. The DNA for the CDR3 is TGCGCCAGCAGCTTGGGGGTGGGGGCTGGTCAGCCCCAGCATTTT.

The rearrangement links TRBV5-1 to TRBJ2-5; D gene ambiguous. The germline V and J ends were trimmed by 6 bases and 2 bases, with 5 bases remaining between them. Germline assignment: CDR1 SGHRS and CDR2 YFSETQ. The length of the CDR3 is 11 residues. The CDR3 loop is CASTQQETQYF. In nucleotides, the CDR3 is TGCGCCAGCACCCAACAAGAGACCCAGTACTTC.

This clone is a singleton in its sample. The V gene is TRBV5-5, the J gene TRBJ2-3, with 7 bases identical to TRBD2. The germline V gene encodes CDR1 SGHKS and CDR2 YYEKEE (reference sequence). The CDR3 is 17 amino acids. The V and J ends lost 4 bases and 5 bases, in that order; junction bases with no gene match: 16. CDR3 nucleotides: TGTGCCAGCAGCCCGGCCCGACTAGCTCTGGAAAGAGATACGCAGTATTTT. Translation gives CASSPARLALERDTQYF.

The CDR3 loop reads CASSLAPGSYEQYF. Written as DNA, the CDR3 is TGTGCCAGCAGCTTAGCCCCGGGCTCCTACGAGCAGTACTTC. The chain uses TRBV7-9 and TRBJ2-7; no definite D call. The V end lost 0 bases, the J end lost 0 bases, and 6 bases lay between the germline ends. The germline V gene has CDR1 SEHNR and CDR2 FQNEAQ (reference sequence). This CDR3 is 14 amino acids long. The variable domain in full, completed from reference TRBV7-9 and TRBJ2-7, reads DTGVSQNPRHKITKRGQNVTFRCDPISEHNRLYWYRQTLGQGPEFLTYFQNEAQLEKSRLLSDRFSAERPKGSFSTLEIQRTEQGDSAMYLCASSLAPGSYEQYFGPGTRLTVT.

The chain links TRBV11-2 to TRBJ2-7; 7 bases are shared with TRBD1. This CDR3 contains 16 residues. CDR1 and CDR2 from the germline V gene are SGHAT and FQNNGV. V gave up 8 bases and J gave up 5 bases; unmatched junction bases: 18. CDR3 region: CASSPPLQGIRNEQYF. DNA of the CDR3: TGTGCCAGCTCCCCACCCTTACAGGGGATAAGGAACGAGCAGTACTTC.